The 2 T cell receptor beta chains listed next were all sequenced from one sample in a study of molecular identifiers for immune sequencing clone quantification. TCRdb processed the PCR reads anew with MiXCR; each CDR3 protein has one entry. The top ten clones hold about 0.78% of a sample with a few hundred thousand distinct CDR3 sequences, about a fifth of them seen once. The sample comprised naive CD8+ T cells from blood, with Jurkat cell RNA spiked in. Subset of the sample: FACS-sorted CD8+CD4-CCR7+CD45RA+ naive T cells. These receptors were collected from a human donor in good health. Some libraries in this study had Jurkat cell RNA spiked in.

About this clonotype: Just one base apart from a much larger clone, this may be a read error. Here the CDR3 reads CSVRLAGRYNERFF. CDR3 in DNA: TGCAGCGTTCGGCTAGCGGGTCGGTACAATGAGCGGTTCTTC. The chain employs TRBV29-1 and TRBJ2-1, with 8 bases matching TRBD2. CDR1 is SQVTM, CDR2 ANQGSEA, per germline. This CDR3 spans 14 amino acids.

This clonotype has just a few counts. V gene TRBV4-2 combines with J gene TRBJ1-3; the match to TRBD1 covers 10 bases. V trimming: 5 bases; J trimming: 3 bases; junction bases outside the gene matches: 4. This CDR3 spans 15 amino acids. From germline, CDR1 is LGHNA and CDR2 YNFKEQ. The DNA of the CDR3 is TGTGCCAGCAGCGAGACAGGGGGCGATGGAAACACCATATATTTT. It yields the protein CASSETGGDGNTIYF.